The 10 T cell receptor beta chains presented below share a single source sample, sequenced in a study of OX40 agonist ivuxolimab in advanced cancers. The table came from immunoSEQ multiplex PCR; TCRdb's copy has only in-frame clones and leaves some out. Of approximately 30,000 clones detected, roughly 77% appear once; the ten largest clones hold under 40%. The source material was CD4+ or CD8+ T cells sorted from blood, sampled in a trial of the OX40 agonist ivuxolimab. The source is an adult with an advanced solid tumor such as melanoma, head and neck, liver or kidney cancer.

This clone appeared a few times. The V gene is TRBV4-1, the J gene TRBJ1-2; D perhaps matches TRBD1 (5 bases). The CDR3 extends over 17 amino acids. Per germline, CDR1 MGHRA and CDR2 YSYEKL. V was pared by 0 bases and J by 1 base, with 15 bases between. This CDR3 reads CASSQDLSGPFNYGYTF. CDR3 DNA: TGCGCCAGCAGCCAAGATCTATCAGGGCCTTTTAACTATGGCTACACCTTC.

The rearrangement uses TRBV7-8 and TRBJ2-7, with TRBD1 as a possible D gene (6 bases). This CDR3 contains 12 residues. The V and J ends lost 6 bases and 9 bases respectively, with 15 bases between them. Germline V gene sequence: CDR1 SGHVS, CDR2 FQNEAQ. The CDR3, as DNA: TGTGCCAGCAGAGGAAACCGGGACACGCAGTACTTC. Translating it yields CASRGNRDTQYF. The variable domain in full, with the rest retrieved from reference TRBV7-8 and TRBJ2-7, is GAGVSQSPRYKVAKRGQDVALRCDPISGHVSLFWYQQALGQGPEFLTYFQNEAQLDKSGLPSDRFFAERPEGSVSTLKIQRTQQEDSAVYLCASRGNRDTQYFGPGTRLTVT.

The chain combines TRBV7-9 with TRBJ2-1; 8 bases match TRBD1. Germline V CDR1 and CDR2: SEHNR, FQNEAQ (reference sequence). The CDR3 runs 16 residues. V lost 1 base to trimming and J lost 6 bases; unmatched junction nucleotides: 8. The CDR3 DNA reads TGTGCCAGCAGCTTAGAAGTCAGGGGGCGAGGCAATGAGCAGTTCTTC. It specifies CASSLEVRGRGNEQFF.

The table lists this clone with a count of one. The chain links TRBV9 to TRBJ2-7, with unresolved D. This CDR3 is 14 amino acids long. V shed 0 bases and J shed 2 bases, with 9 bases lying between them. Germline CDR1 SGDLS, CDR2 YYNGEE. The CDR3 sequence is CASSVGHSTYEQYF. The CDR3 DNA sequence: TGTGCCAGCAGCGTAGGTCACAGCACCTACGAGCAGTACTTC. Together with reference TRBV9 and TRBJ2-7, the CDR3 gives the full variable domain: DSGVTQTPKHLITATGQRVTLRCSPRSGDLSVYWYQQSLDQGLQFLIQYYNGEERAKGNILERFSAQQFPDLHSELNLSSLELGDSALYFCASSVGHSTYEQYFGPGTRLTVT.

J is TRBJ1-1 and V is TRBV7-9, with D maybe TRBD1 (6 bases). The CDR3 extends over 16 amino acids. Germline CDR1 SEHNR, CDR2 FQNEAQ (reference sequence). V was cut by 4 bases and J by 6 bases, with 21 bases left in between. As DNA, the CDR3 is TGTGCCAGCAGCTCCCGGGACACCGCCTTCATACCTGAAGCTTTCTTT. This codes for CASSSRDTAFIPEAFF.

The chain employs TRBV5-4 and TRBJ1-2; D might be TRBD1 (6 bases). V lost 0 bases, J lost 2 bases, and 14 bases lay in between. Germline-derived CDR1 and CDR2 are SGHNT and YYREEE (reference sequence). This CDR3 contains 16 residues. DNA for the CDR3: TGTGCCAGCAGCTTGGGAGGGCAGGGGCTGAACTATGGCTACACCTTC. The encoded protein is CASSLGGQGLNYGYTF.

The chain is built from TRBV11-3 and TRBJ2-7; the D is unclear. V was pared by 1 base and J by 1 base, with 5 bases between. There are 13 residues in the CDR3. Germline V gene sequence: CDR1 SGHNT, CDR2 YENEEA. The CDR3 loop is CASSLGYSYEQYF. The CDR3 region has the DNA TGTGCCAGCAGCTTAGGGTATTCCTACGAGCAGTACTTC.

Only one count was recorded for this clone. J is TRBJ1-3 and V is TRBV6-5, with 8 bases that match TRBD1. The CDR3 consists of 15 residues. The V gene end was trimmed by 7 bases and the J gene end by 2 bases; junction bases not matched to a gene: 7. Germline CDR1 reads MNHEY; CDR2 reads SVGAGI. CDR3 DNA sequence: TGTGCCAGCACCCCTGACAGGGGCACTGGAAACACCATATATTTT. Amino acids: CASTPDRGTGNTIYF.

The chain links TRBV5-5 to TRBJ2-1; D unclear. Trimming took off 0 bases at V and 9 bases at J, with 7 bases between the two ends. The CDR3 extends over 12 amino acids. Germline CDR1 SGHKS, CDR2 YYEKEE (reference sequence). This CDR3 reads CASSLGLREQFF. The CDR3 DNA reads as TGTGCCAGCAGCTTGGGACTCCGTGAGCAGTTCTTC.

This sequence joins TRBV5-1 and TRBJ2-1, with D possibly TRBD2 on 5 matching bases. The V end was cut by 0 bases, the J end by 9 bases, with 10 bases between. Germline CDR1 SGHRS, CDR2 YFSETQ. The CDR3 is 13 amino acids. The CDR3 loop reads CASSLGVAGEQFF. The CDR3 nucleotides read TGCGCCAGCAGCTTGGGGGTGGCGGGTGAGCAGTTCTTC.